The sample holds a few counts of the clone carrying this T cell receptor (beta chain). The CDR3 contains 17 residues. Profiled with immunoSEQ multiplex PCR; TCRdb holds only in-frame clones, not every one. The table records roughly 1,000,000 clones, about 80% of them present only once. These data belong to a study of shared clonotypes between healthy human individuals. Sequencing was performed on memory CD4+ T cells from PBMCs. The subset here: CD45RA-negative fraction. The TCR sequence derives from a man aged 18 to 30 in good health. Some clones in this sample may be carry-over from other donors' samples. The chain carries TRBV21-1 and TRBJ2-3; the listed D gene, TRBD2, was not tested against the DNA. TRBV21-1 has pseudogene status. CDR3 nucleotide sequence: TGTGCCAGCAGCAAAGATATCGGGGAGGGCCCCCCAGATACGCAGTATTTT. Its translation: CASSKDIGEGPPDTQYF.